This entry concerns a single TCR beta chain. A much more abundant neighbour one base away suggests this may be a read error. This sample also contains other DNA sequences that code for the same CDR3. The data were obtained in a study of shared clonotypes between healthy human individuals. Method: immunoSEQ multiplex PCR; TCRdb's copy keeps in-frame clones and lacks some. The sample includes fewer than 500,000 clones, over 60% of them seen just once. The germline V gene encodes CDR1 GTSNPN and CDR2 SVGIG (reference sequence). This CDR3 spans 13 amino acids. J was trimmed by 7 bases and V by 1 base; bases with no gene match: 7.

The receptor was isolated from a woman between 40 and 55 years old in good health. Some clones in this sample may be carry-over from other donors' samples. The chain carries TRBV30 and TRBJ2-7; 7 nucleotides align to TRBD2. Sample: PBMCs. The DNA of the CDR3 is TGTGCCTGGAGTGGAGCGGGATGGGCTGAGCAGTACTTC. Protein: CAWSGAGWAEQYF.